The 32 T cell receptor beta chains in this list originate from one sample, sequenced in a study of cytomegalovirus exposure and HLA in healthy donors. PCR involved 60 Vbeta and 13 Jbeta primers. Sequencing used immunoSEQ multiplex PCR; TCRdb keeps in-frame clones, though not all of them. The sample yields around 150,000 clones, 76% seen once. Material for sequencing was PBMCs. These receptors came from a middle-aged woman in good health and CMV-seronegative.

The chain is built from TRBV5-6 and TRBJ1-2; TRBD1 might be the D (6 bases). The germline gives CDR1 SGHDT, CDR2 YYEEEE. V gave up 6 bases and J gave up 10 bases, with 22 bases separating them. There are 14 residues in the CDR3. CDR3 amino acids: CASILGAGRGVYTF. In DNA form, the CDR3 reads TGTGCCAGCATCCTGGGGGCCGGGAGGGGAGTCTACACCTTC.

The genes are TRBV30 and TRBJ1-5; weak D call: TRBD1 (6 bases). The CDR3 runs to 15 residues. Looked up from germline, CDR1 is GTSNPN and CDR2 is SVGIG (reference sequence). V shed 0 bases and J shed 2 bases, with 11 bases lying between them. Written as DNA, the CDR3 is TGTGCCTGGAGTGTAAGGGGGATTGGCAATCAGCCCCAGCATTTT. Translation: CAWSVRGIGNQPQHF.

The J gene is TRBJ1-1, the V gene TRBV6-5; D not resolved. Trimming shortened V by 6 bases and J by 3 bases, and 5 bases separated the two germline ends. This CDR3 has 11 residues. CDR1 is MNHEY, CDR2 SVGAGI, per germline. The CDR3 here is CASRSDTEAFF. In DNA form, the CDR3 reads TGTGCCAGCAGGTCTGACACTGAAGCTTTCTTT.

CDR3 residues: CASSLTGLGNQPQHF. CDR3 nucleotide sequence: TGTGCCAGTAGTTTAACAGGGCTCGGGAATCAGCCCCAGCATTTT. The rearrangement uses TRBV19 and TRBJ1-5, with D maybe TRBD1 (6 bases). CDR1 and CDR2 from the germline V gene are LNHDA and SQIVND (reference sequence). There are 15 residues in the CDR3. V was cut by 5 bases and J by 4 bases, with 15 bases left in between. Full variable domain (missing parts from reference TRBV19 and TRBJ1-5): DGGITQSPKYLFRKEGQNVTLSCEQNLNHDAMYWYRQDPGQGLRLIYYSQIVNDFQKGDIAEGYSVSREKKESFPLTVTSAQKNPTAFYLCASSLTGLGNQPQHFGDGTRLSIL.

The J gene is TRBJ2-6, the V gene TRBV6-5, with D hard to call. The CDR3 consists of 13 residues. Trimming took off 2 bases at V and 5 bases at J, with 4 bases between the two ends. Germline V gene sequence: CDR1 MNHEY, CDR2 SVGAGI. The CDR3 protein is CASSYGRANVLTF. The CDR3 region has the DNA TGTGCCAGCAGTTACGGGCGGGCCAACGTCCTGACTTTC.

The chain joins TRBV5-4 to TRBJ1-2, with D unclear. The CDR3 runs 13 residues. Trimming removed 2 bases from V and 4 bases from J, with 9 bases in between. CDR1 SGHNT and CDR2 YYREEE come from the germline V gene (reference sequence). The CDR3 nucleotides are TGTGCCAGCAGCTTCGCAGGAGGCTATGGCTACACCTTC. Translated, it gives CASSFAGGYGYTF.

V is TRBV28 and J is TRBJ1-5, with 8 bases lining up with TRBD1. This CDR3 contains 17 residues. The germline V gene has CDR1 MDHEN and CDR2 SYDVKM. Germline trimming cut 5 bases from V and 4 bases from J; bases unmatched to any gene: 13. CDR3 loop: CASSHDRGRLQNQPQHF. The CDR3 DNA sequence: TGTGCCAGCAGTCACGACAGGGGAAGGCTACAGAATCAGCCCCAGCATTTT.

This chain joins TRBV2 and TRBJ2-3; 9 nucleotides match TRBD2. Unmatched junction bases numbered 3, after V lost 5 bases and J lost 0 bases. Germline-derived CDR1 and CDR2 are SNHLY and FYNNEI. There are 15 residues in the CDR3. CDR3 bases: TGTGCCAGCAGTTGGACTAGCGTAAGCACAGATACGCAGTATTTT. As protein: CASSWTSVSTDTQYF. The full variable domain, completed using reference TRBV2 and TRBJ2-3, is EPEVTQTPSHQVTQMGQEVILRCVPISNHLYFYWYRQILGQKVEFLVSFYNNEISEKSEIFDDQFSVERPDGSNFTLKIRSTKLEDSAMYFCASSWTSVSTDTQYFGPGTRLTVL.

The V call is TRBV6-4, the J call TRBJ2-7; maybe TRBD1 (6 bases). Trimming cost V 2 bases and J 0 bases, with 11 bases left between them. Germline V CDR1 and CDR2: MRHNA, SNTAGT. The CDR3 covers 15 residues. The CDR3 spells CASSDGQGSSYEQYF. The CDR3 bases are TGTGCCAGCAGTGACGGGCAGGGGTCCTCCTACGAGCAGTACTTC.

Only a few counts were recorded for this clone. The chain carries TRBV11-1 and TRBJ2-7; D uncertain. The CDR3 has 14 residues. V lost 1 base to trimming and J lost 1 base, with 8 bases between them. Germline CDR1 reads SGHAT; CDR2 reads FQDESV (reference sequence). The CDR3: CASSLGPASYEQYF. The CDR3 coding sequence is TGTGCCAGCAGCTTAGGCCCCGCGTCCTACGAGCAGTACTTC.

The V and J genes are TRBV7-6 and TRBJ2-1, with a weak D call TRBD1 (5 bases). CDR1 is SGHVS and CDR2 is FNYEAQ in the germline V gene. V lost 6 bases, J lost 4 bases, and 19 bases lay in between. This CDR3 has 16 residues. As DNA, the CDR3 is TGTGCCAGCAGTTCCAACCCAGGGTCGTCTTACAATGAGCAGTTCTTC. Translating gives CASSSNPGSSYNEQFF. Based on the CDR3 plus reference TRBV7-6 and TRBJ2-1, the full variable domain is GAGVSQSPRYKVTKRGQDVALRCDPISGHVSLYWYRQALGQGPEFLTYFNYEAQQDKSGLPNDRFSAERPEGSISTLTIQRTEQRDSAMYRCASSSNPGSSYNEQFFGPGTRLTVL.

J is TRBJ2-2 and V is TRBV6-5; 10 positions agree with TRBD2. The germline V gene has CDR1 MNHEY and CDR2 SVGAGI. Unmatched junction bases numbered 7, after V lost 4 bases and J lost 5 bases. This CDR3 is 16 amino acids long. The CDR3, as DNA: TGTGCCAGCAGTTCGAGCGGGGGGGCGGGAACCGGGGAGCTGTTTTTT. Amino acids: CASSSSGGAGTGELFF.

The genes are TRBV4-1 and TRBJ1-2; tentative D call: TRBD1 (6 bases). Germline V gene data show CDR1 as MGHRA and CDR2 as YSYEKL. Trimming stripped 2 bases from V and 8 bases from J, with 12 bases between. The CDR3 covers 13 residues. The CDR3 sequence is CASSQRLQGGYTF. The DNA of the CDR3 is TGCGCCAGCAGCCAAAGGTTACAGGGAGGCTACACCTTC.

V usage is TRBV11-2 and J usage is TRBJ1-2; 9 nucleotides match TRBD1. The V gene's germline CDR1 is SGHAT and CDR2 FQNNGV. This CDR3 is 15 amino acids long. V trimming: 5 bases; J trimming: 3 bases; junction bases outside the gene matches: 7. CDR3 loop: CASSQKQGADYGYTF. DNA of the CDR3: TGTGCCAGCAGCCAAAAACAGGGGGCGGACTATGGCTACACCTTC.

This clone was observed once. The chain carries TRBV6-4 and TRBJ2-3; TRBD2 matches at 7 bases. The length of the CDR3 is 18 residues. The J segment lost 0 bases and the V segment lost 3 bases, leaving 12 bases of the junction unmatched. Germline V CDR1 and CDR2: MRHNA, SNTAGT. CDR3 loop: CASSDHGPSGASTDTQYF. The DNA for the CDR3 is TGTGCCAGCAGTGATCATGGACCCAGCGGGGCAAGCACAGATACGCAGTATTTT.

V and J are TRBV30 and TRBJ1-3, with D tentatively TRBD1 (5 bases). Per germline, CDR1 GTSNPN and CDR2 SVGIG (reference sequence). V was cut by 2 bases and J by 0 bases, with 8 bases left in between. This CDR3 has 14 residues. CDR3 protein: CAWSMTVSGNTIYF. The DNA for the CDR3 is TGTGCCTGGAGTATGACAGTCTCTGGAAACACCATATATTTT.

The CDR3 loop is CASKSPLRAFF. CDR3 DNA: TGTGCCAGCAAATCCCCCCTCAGGGCTTTCTTT. V and J are TRBV6-1 and TRBJ1-1; D gene ambiguous. There are 11 residues in the CDR3. Germline CDR1 MNHNS, CDR2 SASEGT. Trimming removed 7 bases at V and 11 bases at J, with 14 bases between.

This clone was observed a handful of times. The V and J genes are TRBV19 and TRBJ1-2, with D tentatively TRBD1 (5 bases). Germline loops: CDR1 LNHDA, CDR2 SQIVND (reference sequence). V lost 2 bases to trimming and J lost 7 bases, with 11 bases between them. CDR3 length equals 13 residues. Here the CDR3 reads CASSIFGGGGYTF. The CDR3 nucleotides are TGTGCCAGTAGTATATTTGGGGGAGGTGGCTACACCTTC.

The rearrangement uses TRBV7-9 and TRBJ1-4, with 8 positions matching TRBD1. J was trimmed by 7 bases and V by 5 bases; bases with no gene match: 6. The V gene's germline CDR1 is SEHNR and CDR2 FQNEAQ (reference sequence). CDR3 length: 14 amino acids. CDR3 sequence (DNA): TGTGCCAGCAGCGGACAGGGTATGGGTGAAAAACTGTTTTTT. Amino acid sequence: CASSGQGMGEKLFF.

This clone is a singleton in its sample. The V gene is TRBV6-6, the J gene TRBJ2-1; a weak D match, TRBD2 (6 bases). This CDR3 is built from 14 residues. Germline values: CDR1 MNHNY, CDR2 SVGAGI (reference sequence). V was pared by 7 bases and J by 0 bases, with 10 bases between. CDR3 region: CASIREPSYNEQFF. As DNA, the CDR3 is TGTGCCAGCATTCGGGAGCCCTCCTACAATGAGCAGTTCTTC.

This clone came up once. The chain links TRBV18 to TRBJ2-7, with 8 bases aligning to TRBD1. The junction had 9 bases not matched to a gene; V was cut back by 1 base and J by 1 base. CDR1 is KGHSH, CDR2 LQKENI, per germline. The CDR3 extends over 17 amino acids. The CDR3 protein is CASSPRGQADSSYEQYF. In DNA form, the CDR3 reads TGTGCCAGCTCACCACGGGGACAGGCGGACAGTTCCTACGAGCAGTACTTC.

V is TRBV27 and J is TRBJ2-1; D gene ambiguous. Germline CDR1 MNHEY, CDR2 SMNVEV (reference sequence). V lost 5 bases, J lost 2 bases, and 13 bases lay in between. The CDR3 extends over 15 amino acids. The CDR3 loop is CASSPDLSPYNEQFF. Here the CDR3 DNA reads TGTGCCAGCAGTCCAGACTTAAGCCCCTACAATGAGCAGTTCTTC.

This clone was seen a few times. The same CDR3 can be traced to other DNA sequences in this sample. CDR3 sequence: CAWSVRGNQPQHF. In nucleotides, the CDR3 is TGTGCCTGGAGTGTACGGGGCAATCAGCCCCAGCATTTT. J is TRBJ1-5 and V is TRBV30, with D unclear. The germline CDR1 and CDR2 sequences are GTSNPN and SVGIG (reference sequence). Trimming took off 0 bases at V and 2 bases at J, with 5 bases between the two ends. The CDR3 contains 13 residues.

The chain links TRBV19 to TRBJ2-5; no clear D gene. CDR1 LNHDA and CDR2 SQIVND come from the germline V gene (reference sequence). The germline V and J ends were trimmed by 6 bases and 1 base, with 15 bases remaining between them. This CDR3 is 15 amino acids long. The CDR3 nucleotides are TGTGCCAGTAGCCTTTTCGTGAGCCCCCAAGAGACCCAGTACTTC. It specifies CASSLFVSPQETQYF.

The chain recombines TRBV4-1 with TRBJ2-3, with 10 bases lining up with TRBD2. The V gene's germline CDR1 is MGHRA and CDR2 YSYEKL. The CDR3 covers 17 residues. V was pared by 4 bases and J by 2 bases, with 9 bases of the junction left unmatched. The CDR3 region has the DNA TGCGCCAGCAGCCTGATTCTAGCGGGGGATTTCACAGATACGCAGTATTTT. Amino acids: CASSLILAGDFTDTQYF.

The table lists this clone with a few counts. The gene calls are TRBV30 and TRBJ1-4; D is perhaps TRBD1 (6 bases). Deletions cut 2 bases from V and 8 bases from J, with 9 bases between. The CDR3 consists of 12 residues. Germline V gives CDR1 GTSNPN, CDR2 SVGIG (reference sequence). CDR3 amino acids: CAWSFQGEKLFF. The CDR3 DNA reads TGTGCCTGGAGTTTCCAGGGGGAAAAACTGTTTTTT. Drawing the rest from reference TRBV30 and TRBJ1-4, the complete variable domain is SQTIHQWPATLVQPVGSPLSLECTVEGTSNPNLYWYRQAAGRGLQLLFYSVGIGQISSEVPQNLSASRPQDRQFILSSKKLLLSDSGFYLCAWSFQGEKLFFGSGTQLSVL.

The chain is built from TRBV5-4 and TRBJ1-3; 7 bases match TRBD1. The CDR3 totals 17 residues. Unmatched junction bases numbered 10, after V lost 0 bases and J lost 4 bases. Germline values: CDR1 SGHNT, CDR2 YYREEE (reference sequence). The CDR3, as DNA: TGTGCCAGCAGCTTGGGGGGGAAGGGGGCAATCGGAAACACCATATATTTT. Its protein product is CASSLGGKGAIGNTIYF.

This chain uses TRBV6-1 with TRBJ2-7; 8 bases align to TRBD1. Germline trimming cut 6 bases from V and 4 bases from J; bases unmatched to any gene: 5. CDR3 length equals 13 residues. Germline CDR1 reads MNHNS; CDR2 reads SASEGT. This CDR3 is CASRPGQDYEQYF. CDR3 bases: TGTGCCAGCAGACCGGGACAGGATTACGAGCAGTACTTC.

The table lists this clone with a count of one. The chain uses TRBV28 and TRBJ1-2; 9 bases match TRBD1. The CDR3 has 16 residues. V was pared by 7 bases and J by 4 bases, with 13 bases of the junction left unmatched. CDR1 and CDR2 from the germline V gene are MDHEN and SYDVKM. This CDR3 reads CASTSVPGQGTYGYTF. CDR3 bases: TGTGCCAGCACCTCAGTCCCGGGACAGGGAACCTATGGCTACACCTTC.

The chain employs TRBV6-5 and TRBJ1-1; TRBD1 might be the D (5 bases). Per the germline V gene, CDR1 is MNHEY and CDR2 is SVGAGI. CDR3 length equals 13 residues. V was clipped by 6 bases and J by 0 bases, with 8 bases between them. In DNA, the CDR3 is TGTGCCAGCAGAATGACAGTGAACACTGAAGCTTTCTTT. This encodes CASRMTVNTEAFF.

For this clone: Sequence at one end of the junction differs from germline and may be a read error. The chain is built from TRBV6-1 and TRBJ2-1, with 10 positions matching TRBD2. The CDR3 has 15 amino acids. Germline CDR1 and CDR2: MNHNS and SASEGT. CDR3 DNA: TGTGCCAGCAGAGAAGCGGGGGGGCCTTACAATGAGCAGTTCTTC. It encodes CASREAGGPYNEQFF.

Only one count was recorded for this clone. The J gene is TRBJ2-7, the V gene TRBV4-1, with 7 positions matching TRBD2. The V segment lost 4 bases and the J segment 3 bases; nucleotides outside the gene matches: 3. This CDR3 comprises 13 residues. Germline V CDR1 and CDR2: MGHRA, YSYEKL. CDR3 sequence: CASSRGGGYEQYF. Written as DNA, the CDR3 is TGCGCCAGCAGCCGGGGCGGGGGCTACGAGCAGTACTTC.